This TCR beta chain was recovered during a study of T-cell memory formation after mild COVID-19. Study context: TCR clustering was largely donor specific.

As regards this clonotype: Its antigen is unknown.

UMIs and sample barcodes were carried by the TCR alpha and TCR beta cDNA libraries that 5'RACE produced using constant-segment primers. TCRdb re-analysed the 5' RACE reads in MiXCR, keeping a single row per CDR3 protein. Among some 250,000 distinct CDR3 sequences, approximately 19% were seen once, and the ten largest hold 20% to 25%. Findings and limits, study-wide: Largely, contracting CD4+ clones fell within CM and EM, and contracting CD8+ clones within EMRA. CD4/CD8 balance held among clones contracting day 15 to 85, and later expanders leaned CD4+.

The sample consisted of PBMCs or a T cell subset sorted from them (not recorded which). The clonotype originates from a man between 18 and 29 years old who had mild COVID-19 (a few samples of this study predate the infection). Cell type and time point are not known.

CDR3 loop: CASRRLMTGTGERQPQHF. Here the CDR3 DNA reads TGTGCCAGCAGAAGACTAATGACCGGGACAGGGGAAAGACAGCCCCAGCATTTT. The V gene is TRBV2, the J gene TRBJ1-5, with 10 bases identical to TRBD1. The ends lost 6 bases at V and 7 bases at J; junction bases unmatched: 18. The CDR3 runs 18 residues. From germline, CDR1 is SNHLY and CDR2 FYNNEI.